Presented here are 10 T cell receptor beta chains from one specimen sequenced in a study of OX40 agonist ivuxolimab in advanced cancers. Profiling relied on immunoSEQ multiplex PCR, and the TCRdb table lists in-frame clones only, not all of them. This table holds tens of thousands of clones, 75% to 95% found once. The source was CD4+ or CD8+ T cells sorted from blood, collected in a trial of the OX40 agonist ivuxolimab. These receptors came from an adult with an advanced solid tumor such as melanoma, head and neck, liver or kidney cancer.

This sequence joins TRBV2 and TRBJ1-3; possible D gene TRBD1, 6 bases. The CDR3 is 17 amino acids. Trimming shortened V by 4 bases and J by 2 bases, and 18 bases separated the two germline ends. From germline, CDR1 is SNHLY and CDR2 FYNNEI. This CDR3 is CASSVVRTGLAGNTIYF. CDR3 DNA: TGTGCCAGCAGTGTGGTTCGTACAGGGCTTGCTGGAAACACCATATATTTT.

CDR3 protein: CASSIRQGVYEQYF. CDR3 DNA sequence: TGTGCCAGTAGTATCAGACAGGGGGTCTACGAGCAGTACTTC. The V call is TRBV19, the J call TRBJ2-5; TRBD1 agrees at 9 bases. The end of the DNA fits TRBJ2-7 better, so the J call may be wrong. This CDR3 comprises 14 residues. The germline CDR1 and CDR2 sequences are LNHDA and SQIVND (reference sequence).

The genes are TRBV6-5 and TRBJ2-7; 9 bases fit TRBD2. Germline CDR1 reads MNHEY; CDR2 reads SVGAGI. The CDR3 contains 13 residues. With 1 base clipped from V and 5 bases from J, the junction kept 0 bases outside the gene matches. The CDR3 loop reads CASSYLAGDEQYF. The CDR3 nucleotides read TGTGCCAGCAGTTACTTAGCGGGAGACGAGCAGTACTTC.

The J gene is TRBJ2-5, the V gene TRBV5-6; weak D call: TRBD2 (6 bases). Trimming pared 4 bases from V and 4 bases from J, leaving 11 bases between. This CDR3 has 13 amino acids. The germline CDR1 and CDR2 sequences are SGHDT and YYEEEE. CDR3 in DNA: TGTGCCAGCAGCCGGCGGGGCGGAGAGACCCAGTACTTC. This sequence encodes CASSRRGGETQYF.

The V and J genes are TRBV6-5 and TRBJ2-3, with a weak D call TRBD2 (7 bases). In germline, CDR1 is MNHEY, CDR2 SVGAGI. The V gene lost 6 bases and the J gene lost 7 bases, with 17 bases spanning the gap. The CDR3 is 14 residues long. The DNA for the CDR3 is TGTGCCAGCAGGGAAACGGGGGGCGTGAATACGCAGTATTTT. It translates to CASRETGGVNTQYF.

The V and J genes are TRBV9 and TRBJ2-7; D unresolved. CDR1 is SGDLS, CDR2 YYNGEE, per germline. The CDR3 is made up of 13 amino acids. V lost 4 bases and J lost 2, with 10 bases in between. The CDR3 reads CASSSSETYEQYF. For the CDR3, the DNA is TGTGCCAGCAGCAGTTCGGAAACCTACGAGCAGTACTTC.

This sequence joins TRBV5-6 and TRBJ1-2; possible D gene TRBD1, 6 bases. Trimming removed 4 bases at V and 6 bases at J, with 16 bases between. Germline CDR1 and CDR2: SGHDT and YYEEEE. The CDR3 loop spans 14 amino acids. This CDR3 reads CASSPRVRGNGYTF. The CDR3 coding sequence is TGTGCCAGCAGCCCCCGGGTCAGGGGAAATGGCTACACCTTC.

V is TRBV19 and J is TRBJ1-4; D is undetermined. Germline V gene data show CDR1 as LNHDA and CDR2 as SQIVND (reference sequence). V shed 4 bases and J shed 0 bases, with 9 bases lying between them. The CDR3 totals 15 residues. CDR3 amino acids: CASSRTKATNEKLFF. CDR3 bases: TGTGCCAGTAGTAGAACGAAGGCAACTAATGAAAAACTGTTTTTT.

V gene TRBV5-4 combines with J gene TRBJ1-4; 7 positions agree with TRBD1. The germline gives CDR1 SGHNT, CDR2 YYREEE (reference sequence). Trimming at V came to 4 bases and at J to 5 bases, leaving 11 bases not matched to a gene. The CDR3 spans 16 residues. CDR3 DNA sequence: TGTGCCAGCAGCACGCGACAGGGTGGGCGAAATGAAAAACTGTTTTTT. It is translated as CASSTRQGGRNEKLFF.

This clone occurred a few times. This chain links TRBV9 with TRBJ1-2; 11 bases map to TRBD1. Trimming at V came to 4 bases and at J to 8 bases, leaving 10 bases not matched to a gene. The CDR3 runs to 15 residues. Germline CDR1 and CDR2: SGDLS and YYNGEE. CDR3 region: CASSKLGQGAHGYTF. DNA of the CDR3: TGTGCCAGCAGCAAACTCGGACAGGGGGCGCACGGCTACACCTTC. Full variable domain (rest looked up from reference TRBV9 and TRBJ1-2): DSGVTQTPKHLITATGQRVTLRCSPRSGDLSVYWYQQSLDQGLQFLIQYYNGEERAKGNILERFSAQQFPDLHSELNLSSLELGDSALYFCASSKLGQGAHGYTFGSGTRLTVV.